This T cell receptor (beta chain) emerged from a study of T cell responses to AZD1222 COVID-19 vaccine. Study conclusions and caveats: Clonal diversity was possibly underestimated, and white British individuals and females predominated among donors. Sampling that yielded the repertoires occurred only after the peak T cell response.

The CDR3 contains 14 residues. Per the germline V gene, CDR1 is LGHNA and CDR2 is YSLEER. V lost 0 bases to trimming and J lost 3 bases, with 8 bases between them. On this clone: Its antigen is as yet unknown.

Clones were sequenced by immunoSEQ multiplex PCR, and TCRdb holds only the in-frame ones, with some missing. Of 100,000 to 140,000 clones listed, about 90% are singletons. The specimen comprised peripheral blood, sampled on day 0 of AZD1222 vaccination. The origin of this receptor is an adult in good health. The rearrangement joins TRBV4-3 to TRBJ1-1, with D unresolved. As DNA, the CDR3 is TGCGCCAGCAGCCAAGAACATGTAGACACTGAAGCTTTCTTT. Protein: CASSQEHVDTEAFF.